This T cell receptor beta chain emerged from a study of PD-1 blockade in classical Hodgkin lymphoma. Trimming removed 9 bases from V and 7 bases from J; junction bases left unmatched: 15. The CDR3 is 16 residues long. Germline V gene sequence: CDR1 SNHLY, CDR2 FYNNEI. Concerning this clone: Antigen: not known.

The assay was immunoSEQ multiplex PCR, and TCRdb's table has in-frame clones only and misses some. Here the sample spans about 54,000 clones, approximately 90% being singletons. After autologous stem cell transplantation all patients relapsed, and prior brentuximab vedotin exposure differed between cohorts. Each best response was a complete response, a partial response or progressive disease. Regarding the study as a whole: Whoever responded completely had baseline diversity much like that seen in newly diagnosed patients. Significant TCR diversity gains by C4D1 occurred in CD4+ but not CD8+ cells.

The sample in question was peripheral blood mononuclear cells (PBMCs), obtained before the second cycle of nivolumab. The TCR was taken from a human donor with classical Hodgkin lymphoma. The chain employs TRBV2 and TRBJ1-2; 12 bases map to TRBD1. The CDR3 nucleotides are TGTGCCAGGGCCGGGACAGGGGGCATACTATCAGGTGGCTACACCTTC. Protein: CARAGTGGILSGGYTF.